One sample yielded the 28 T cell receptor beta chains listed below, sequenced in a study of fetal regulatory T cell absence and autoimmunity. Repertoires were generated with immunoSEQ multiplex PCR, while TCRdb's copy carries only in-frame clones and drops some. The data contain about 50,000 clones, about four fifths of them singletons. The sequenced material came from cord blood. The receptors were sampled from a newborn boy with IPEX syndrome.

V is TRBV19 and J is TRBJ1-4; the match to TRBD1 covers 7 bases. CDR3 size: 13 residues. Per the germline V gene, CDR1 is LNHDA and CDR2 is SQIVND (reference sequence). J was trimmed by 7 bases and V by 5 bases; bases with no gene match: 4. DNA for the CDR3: TGTGCCAGTAGTCTCCACAGGGGTGAAAAACTGTTTTTT. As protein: CASSLHRGEKLFF. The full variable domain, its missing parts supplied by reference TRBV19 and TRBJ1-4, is DGGITQSPKYLFRKEGQNVTLSCEQNLNHDAMYWYRQDPGQGLRLIYYSQIVNDFQKGDIAEGYSVSREKKESFPLTVTSAQKNPTAFYLCASSLHRGEKLFFGSGTQLSVL.

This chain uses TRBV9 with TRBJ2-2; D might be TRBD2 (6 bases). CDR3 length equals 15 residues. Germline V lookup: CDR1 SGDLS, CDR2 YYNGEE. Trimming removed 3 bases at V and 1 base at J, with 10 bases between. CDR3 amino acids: CASSGSGLNTGELFF. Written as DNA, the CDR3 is TGTGCCAGCAGCGGTAGCGGACTGAACACCGGGGAGCTGTTTTTT.

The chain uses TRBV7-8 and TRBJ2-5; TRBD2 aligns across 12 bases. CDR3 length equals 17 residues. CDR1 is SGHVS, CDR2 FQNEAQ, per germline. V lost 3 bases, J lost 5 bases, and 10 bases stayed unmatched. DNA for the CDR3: TGTGCCAGCAGCTTCCCCCCACTAGCGGGGGGCCGGGAGACCCAGTACTTC. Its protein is CASSFPPLAGGRETQYF.

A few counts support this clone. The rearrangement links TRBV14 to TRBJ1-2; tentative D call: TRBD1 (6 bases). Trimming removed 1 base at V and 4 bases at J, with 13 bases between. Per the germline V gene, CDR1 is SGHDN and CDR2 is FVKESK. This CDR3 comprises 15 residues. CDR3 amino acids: CASSQVGTGIYGYTF. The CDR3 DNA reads TGTGCCAGCAGCCAAGTAGGAACAGGGATCTATGGCTACACCTTC.

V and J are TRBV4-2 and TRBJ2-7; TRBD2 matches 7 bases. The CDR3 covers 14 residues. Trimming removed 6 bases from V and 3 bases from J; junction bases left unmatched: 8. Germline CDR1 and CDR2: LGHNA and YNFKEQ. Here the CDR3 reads CASRPSGGSYEQYF. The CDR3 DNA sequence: TGTGCCAGCAGACCGAGTGGCGGGAGCTACGAGCAGTACTTC.

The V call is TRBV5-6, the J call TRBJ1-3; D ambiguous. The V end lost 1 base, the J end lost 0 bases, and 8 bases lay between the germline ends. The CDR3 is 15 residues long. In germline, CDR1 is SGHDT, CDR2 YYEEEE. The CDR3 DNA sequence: TGTGCCAGCAGCTTGTGGGTGTTCTCTGGAAACACCATATATTTT. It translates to CASSLWVFSGNTIYF. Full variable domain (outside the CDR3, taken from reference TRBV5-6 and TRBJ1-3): DAGVTQSPTHLIKTRGQQVTLRCSPKSGHDTVSWYQQALGQGPQFIFQYYEEEERQRGNFPDRFSGHQFPNYSSELNVNALLLGDSALYLCASSLWVFSGNTIYFGEGSWLTVV.

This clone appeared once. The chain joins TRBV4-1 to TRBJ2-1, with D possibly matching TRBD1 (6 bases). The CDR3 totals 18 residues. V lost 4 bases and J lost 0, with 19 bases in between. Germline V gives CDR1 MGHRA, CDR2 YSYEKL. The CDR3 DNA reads TGCGCCAGCAGCCGAAAGGGGGAAACTAGTCCCTCCTACAATGAGCAGTTCTTC. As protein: CASSRKGETSPSYNEQFF.

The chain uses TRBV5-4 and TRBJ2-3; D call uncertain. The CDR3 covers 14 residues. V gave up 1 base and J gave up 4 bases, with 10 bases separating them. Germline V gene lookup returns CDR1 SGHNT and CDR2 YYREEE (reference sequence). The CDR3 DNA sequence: TGTGCCAGCAGCTTGAGTGGTTTGTCAGATACGCAGTATTTT. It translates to CASSLSGLSDTQYF. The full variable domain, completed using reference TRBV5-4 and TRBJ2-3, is ETGVTQSPTHLIKTRGQQVTLRCSSQSGHNTVSWYQQALGQGPQFIFQYYREEENGRGNFPPRFSGLQFPNYSSELNVNALELDDSALYLCASSLSGLSDTQYFGPGTRLTVL.

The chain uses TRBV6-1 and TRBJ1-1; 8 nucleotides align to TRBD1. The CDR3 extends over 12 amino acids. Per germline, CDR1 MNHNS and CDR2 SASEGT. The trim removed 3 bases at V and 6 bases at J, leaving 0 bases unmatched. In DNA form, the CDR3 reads TGTGCCAGCAGTGACAGGGGGCCTGAAGCTTTCTTT. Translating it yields CASSDRGPEAFF.

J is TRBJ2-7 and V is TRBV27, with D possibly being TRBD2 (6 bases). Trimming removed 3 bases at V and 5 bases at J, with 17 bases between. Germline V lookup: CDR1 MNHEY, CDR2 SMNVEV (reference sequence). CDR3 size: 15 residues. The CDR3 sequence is CASSFDSGAGNEQYF. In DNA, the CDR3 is TGTGCCAGCAGTTTCGATAGCGGTGCAGGGAACGAGCAGTACTTC.

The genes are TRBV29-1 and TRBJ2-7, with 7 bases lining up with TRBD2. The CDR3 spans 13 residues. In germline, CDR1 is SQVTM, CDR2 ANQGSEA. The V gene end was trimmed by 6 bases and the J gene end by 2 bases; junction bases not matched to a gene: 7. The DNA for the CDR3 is TGCAGCGTGGGGGGGACGCAGACCTACGAGCAGTACTTC. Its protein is CSVGGTQTYEQYF.

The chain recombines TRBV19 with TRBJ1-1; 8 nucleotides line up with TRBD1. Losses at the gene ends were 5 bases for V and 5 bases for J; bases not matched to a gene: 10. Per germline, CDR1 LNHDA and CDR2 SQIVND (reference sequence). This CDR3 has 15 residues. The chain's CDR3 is CASSPSGGARTEAFF. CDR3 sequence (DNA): TGTGCCAGTAGTCCCTCAGGGGGCGCCCGGACTGAAGCTTTCTTT.

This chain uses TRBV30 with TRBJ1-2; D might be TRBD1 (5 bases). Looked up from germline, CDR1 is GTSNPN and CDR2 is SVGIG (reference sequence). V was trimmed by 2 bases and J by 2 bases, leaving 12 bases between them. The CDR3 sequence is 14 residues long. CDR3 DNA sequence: TGTGCCTGGAGTATAGGGACCGACAACTATGGCTACACCTTC. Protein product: CAWSIGTDNYGYTF.

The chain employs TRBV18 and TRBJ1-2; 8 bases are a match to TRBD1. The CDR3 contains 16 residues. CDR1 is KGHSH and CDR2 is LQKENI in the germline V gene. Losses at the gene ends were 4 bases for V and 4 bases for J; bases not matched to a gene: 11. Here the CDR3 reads CASSLGTGDTSYGYTF. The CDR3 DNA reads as TGTGCCAGCTCACTCGGGACAGGCGATACCTCCTATGGCTACACCTTC.

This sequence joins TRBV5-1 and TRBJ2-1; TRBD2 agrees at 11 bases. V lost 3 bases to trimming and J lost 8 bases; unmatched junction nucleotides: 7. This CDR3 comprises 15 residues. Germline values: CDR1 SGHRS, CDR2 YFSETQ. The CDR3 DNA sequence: TGCGCCAGCAGCTCGACTAGCGGGGTTAGAGATGAGCAGTTCTTC. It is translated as CASSSTSGVRDEQFF.

Here the CDR3 reads CASSLGTVRGAQETQYF. DNA for the CDR3: TGTGCCAGCAGCCTCGGTACTGTCAGAGGTGCCCAAGAGACCCAGTACTTC. The chain has TRBV7-9 and TRBJ2-5; D is ambiguous. The ends were cut back, 5 bases at V and 1 base at J, with 20 bases in the middle. Per germline, CDR1 SEHNR and CDR2 FQNEAQ (reference sequence). The CDR3 loop spans 17 amino acids.

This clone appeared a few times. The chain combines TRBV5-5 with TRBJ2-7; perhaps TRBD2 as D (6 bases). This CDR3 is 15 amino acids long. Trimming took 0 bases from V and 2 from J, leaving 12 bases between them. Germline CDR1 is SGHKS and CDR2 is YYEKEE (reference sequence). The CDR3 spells CASSLGPGGAYEQYF. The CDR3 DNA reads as TGTGCCAGCAGCTTGGGCCCCGGGGGTGCCTACGAGCAGTACTTC.

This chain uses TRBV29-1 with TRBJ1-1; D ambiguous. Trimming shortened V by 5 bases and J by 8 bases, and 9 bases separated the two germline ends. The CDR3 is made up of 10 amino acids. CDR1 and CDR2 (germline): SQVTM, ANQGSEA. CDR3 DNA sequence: TGCAGCGTTTACGGTGGGGAAGCTTTCTTT. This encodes CSVYGGEAFF.

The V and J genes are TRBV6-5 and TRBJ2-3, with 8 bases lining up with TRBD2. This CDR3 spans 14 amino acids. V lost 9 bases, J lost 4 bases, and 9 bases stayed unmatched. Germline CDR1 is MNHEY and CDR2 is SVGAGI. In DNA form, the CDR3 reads TGTGCCAGTACCGGGACTAGGGGGGCAGATACGCAGTATTTT. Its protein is CASTGTRGADTQYF.

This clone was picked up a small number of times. In DNA, the CDR3 is TGTGCCAGCAGTCCCCCGGGAAGGCCCCTCCACTTT. Translating it yields CASSPPGRPLHF. The J gene is TRBJ1-6, the V gene TRBV27; D ambiguous. Germline V gene lookup returns CDR1 MNHEY and CDR2 SMNVEV (reference sequence). Trimming took off 5 bases at V and 13 bases at J, with 12 bases between the two ends. This CDR3 contains 12 residues.

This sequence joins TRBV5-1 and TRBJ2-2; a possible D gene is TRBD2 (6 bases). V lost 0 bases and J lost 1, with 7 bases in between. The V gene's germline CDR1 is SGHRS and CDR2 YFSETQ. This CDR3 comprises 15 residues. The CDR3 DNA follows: TGCGCCAGCAGCTTGGGGCGGGGGAACACCGGGGAGCTGTTTTTT. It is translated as CASSLGRGNTGELFF. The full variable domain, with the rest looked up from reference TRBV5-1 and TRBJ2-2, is KAGVTQTPRYLIKTRGQQVTLSCSPISGHRSVSWYQQTPGQGLQFLFEYFSETQRNKGNFPGRFSGRQFSNSRSEMNVSTLELGDSALYLCASSLGRGNTGELFFGEGSRLTVL.

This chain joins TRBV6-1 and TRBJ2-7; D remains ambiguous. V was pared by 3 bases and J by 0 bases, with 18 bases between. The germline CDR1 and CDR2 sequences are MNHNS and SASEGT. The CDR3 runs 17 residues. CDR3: CASSETPWVHLSYEQYF. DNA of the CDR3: TGTGCCAGCAGTGAGACCCCATGGGTTCACCTCTCCTACGAGCAGTACTTC.

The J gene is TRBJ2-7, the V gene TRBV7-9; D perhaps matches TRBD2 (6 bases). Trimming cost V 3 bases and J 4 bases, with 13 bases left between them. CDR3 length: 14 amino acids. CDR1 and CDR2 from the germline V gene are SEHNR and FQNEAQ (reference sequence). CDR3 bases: TGTGCCAGCAGCTTCTCCGGGAGTCTATACGAGCAGTACTTC. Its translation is CASSFSGSLYEQYF.

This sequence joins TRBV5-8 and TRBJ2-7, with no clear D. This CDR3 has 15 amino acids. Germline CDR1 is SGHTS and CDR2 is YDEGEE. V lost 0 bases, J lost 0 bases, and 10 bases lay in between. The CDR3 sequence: CASSLAKTFSYEQYF. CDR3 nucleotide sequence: TGTGCCAGCAGCTTGGCCAAAACGTTCTCCTACGAGCAGTACTTC.

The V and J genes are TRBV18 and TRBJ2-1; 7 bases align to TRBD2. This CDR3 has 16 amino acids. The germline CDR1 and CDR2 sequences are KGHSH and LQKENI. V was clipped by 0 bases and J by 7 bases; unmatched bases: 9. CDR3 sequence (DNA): TGTGCCAGCTCACCACCGGTCAGGCTGGGGGGGAATGAGCAGTTCTTC. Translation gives CASSPPVRLGGNEQFF.

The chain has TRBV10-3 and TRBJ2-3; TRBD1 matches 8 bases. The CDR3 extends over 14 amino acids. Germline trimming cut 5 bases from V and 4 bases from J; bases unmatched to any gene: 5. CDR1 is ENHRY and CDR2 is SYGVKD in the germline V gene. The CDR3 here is CAISLAGGADTQYF. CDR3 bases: TGTGCCATCAGTCTGGCAGGGGGCGCAGATACGCAGTATTTT.

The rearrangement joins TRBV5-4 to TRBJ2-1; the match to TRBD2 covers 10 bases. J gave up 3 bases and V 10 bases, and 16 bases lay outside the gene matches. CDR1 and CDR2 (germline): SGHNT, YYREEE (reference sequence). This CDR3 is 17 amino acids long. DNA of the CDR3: TGTGCCTACGAGTTCGGGTACCGGACTAGCGGCTACAATGAGCAGTTCTTC. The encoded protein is CAYEFGYRTSGYNEQFF.

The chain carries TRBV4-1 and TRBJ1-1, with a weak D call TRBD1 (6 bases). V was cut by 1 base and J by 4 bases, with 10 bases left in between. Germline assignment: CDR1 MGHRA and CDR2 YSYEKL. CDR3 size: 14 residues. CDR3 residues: CASSQVQGTTEAFF. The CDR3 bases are TGCGCCAGCAGCCAAGTACAGGGTACCACTGAAGCTTTCTTT.